These 5 T cell receptor beta chains were sequenced from one sample in a study of immune evolution from preneoplasia to lung adenocarcinoma. Clones were sequenced by immunoSEQ multiplex PCR, and TCRdb holds only the in-frame ones, with some missing. The profile shows 25,000 to 30,000 clones, approximately 69% of them singletons. The sample consisted of FFPE invasive lung adenocarcinoma tissue. These receptors came from a person in their sixties or seventies with invasive lung adenocarcinoma. Some clones in this sample may be carry-over from other donors' samples.

The rearrangement uses TRBV7-8 and TRBJ1-3; 7 bases line up with TRBD1. Germline V gene lookup returns CDR1 SGHVS and CDR2 FQNEAQ. After removal of 8 bases from V and 1 base from J, the junction contained 8 bases not matched to a gene. The CDR3 covers 15 residues. The chain's CDR3 is CASGDRALSGNTIYF. The CDR3 DNA reads TGTGCCAGCGGAGACAGGGCCCTATCTGGAAACACCATATATTTT.

This rearrangement joins TRBV27 to TRBJ2-3, with D uncertain. Germline loops: CDR1 MNHEY, CDR2 SMNVEV (reference sequence). Trimming stripped 4 bases from V and 1 base from J, with 6 bases between. The CDR3 is made up of 13 amino acids. This CDR3 reads CASSSRGTDTQYF. For the CDR3, the DNA is TGTGCCAGCAGTTCCAGAGGCACAGATACGCAGTATTTT.

The rearrangement links TRBV19 to TRBJ2-7; D may be TRBD1 (7 bases). The CDR3 sequence is 15 residues long. Trimming cost V 5 bases and J 3 bases, with 17 bases left between them. Germline values: CDR1 LNHDA, CDR2 SQIVND (reference sequence). The CDR3 here is CASSLQGGPIYEQYF. Written as DNA, the CDR3 is TGTGCCAGTAGTCTCCAGGGGGGCCCGATCTACGAGCAGTACTTC.

The J gene is TRBJ2-3, the V gene TRBV6-1, with TRBD1 identical over 7 bases. Germline CDR1 MNHNS, CDR2 SASEGT. CDR3 length equals 13 residues. The V and J ends lost 6 bases and 4 bases, in that order; junction bases with no gene match: 4. Written as DNA, the CDR3 is TGTGCCAGCAGCAGAGGGGGCGCAGATACGCAGTATTTT. Amino acid sequence: CASSRGGADTQYF.

In DNA, the CDR3 is TGTGCCAGCGTTCACCCGGGACAGGGGTCCTACGAGCAGTACTTC. This codes for CASVHPGQGSYEQYF. The chain employs TRBV6-1 and TRBJ2-7; 10 bases align to TRBD1. This CDR3 comprises 15 residues. Germline lookup yields CDR1 MNHNS and CDR2 SASEGT. Trimming took 8 bases from V and 1 from J; bases not matched to a gene: 8.